This passage covers 10 T cell receptor beta chains from one sample sequenced in a study of T cell responses to AZD1222 COVID-19 vaccine. Using immunoSEQ multiplex PCR, the repertoire was profiled, and TCRdb retains in-frame clones only, with some absent. The data show 150,000 to 200,000 clones, around 93% seen once. The sample in question was peripheral blood, obtained on day 0 of AZD1222 vaccination. The receptors here all came from an adult in good health.

V gene TRBV18 combines with J gene TRBJ2-1; D is perhaps TRBD1 (6 bases). The CDR3 covers 15 residues. Trimming left V 2 bases short and J 7 bases short, with 15 bases between. From germline, CDR1 is KGHSH and CDR2 LQKENI. The CDR3 here is CASSPGGQKKNEQFF. The CDR3 DNA sequence: TGTGCCAGCTCACCAGGAGGACAGAAGAAAAATGAGCAGTTCTTC.

The V and J genes are TRBV10-3 and TRBJ2-7; D perhaps matches TRBD2 (6 bases). This CDR3 contains 12 residues. Germline V gene data show CDR1 as ENHRY and CDR2 as SYGVKD. The V gene lost 0 bases and the J gene lost 7 bases, with 7 bases spanning the gap. CDR3 sequence reads: CAISESAGEQYF. DNA for the CDR3: TGTGCCATCAGTGAGTCTGCGGGAGAGCAGTACTTC.

The J gene is TRBJ1-1, the V gene TRBV7-3; D is ambiguous. Germline V gives CDR1 SGHTA, CDR2 FQGTGA. With 5 bases removed from V and 4 bases from J, the gap between germline ends came to 14 bases. The CDR3 consists of 14 residues. In DNA form, the CDR3 reads TGTGCCAGCAGCCCCACCCTTCGGAGCACTGAAGCTTTCTTT. Translation: CASSPTLRSTEAFF.

The chain has TRBV19 and TRBJ2-7; perhaps TRBD2 as D (6 bases). The CDR3 consists of 14 residues. The V gene lost 3 bases and the J gene lost 0 bases, with 9 bases spanning the gap. Germline CDR1 reads LNHDA; CDR2 reads SQIVND (reference sequence). The CDR3 reads CASSMGGDSYEQYF. DNA for the CDR3: TGTGCCAGTAGTATGGGGGGTGACTCCTACGAGCAGTACTTC.

The rearrangement uses TRBV28 and TRBJ1-5; 8 bases map to TRBD1. V was pared by 9 bases and J by 8 bases, with 6 bases of the junction left unmatched. This CDR3 is 12 amino acids long. The germline V gene encodes CDR1 MDHEN and CDR2 SYDVKM. CDR3 region: CASRQGWKPQHF. CDR3 sequence (DNA): TGTGCCAGTCGACAGGGGTGGAAGCCCCAGCATTTT.

This clone was observed once. Here the CDR3 DNA reads TGTGCCAGTAGTAGCCCCCCGGACTTTTTCTATGGCTACACCTTC. Encoded protein: CASSSPPDFFYGYTF. The genes are TRBV19 and TRBJ1-2; D unresolved. The CDR3 is 15 amino acids. Trimming removed 4 bases from V and 4 bases from J, with 16 bases in between. Per the germline V gene, CDR1 is LNHDA and CDR2 is SQIVND (reference sequence). Together with reference TRBV19 and TRBJ1-2, the CDR3 gives the full variable domain: DGGITQSPKYLFRKEGQNVTLSCEQNLNHDAMYWYRQDPGQGLRLIYYSQIVNDFQKGDIAEGYSVSREKKESFPLTVTSAQKNPTAFYLCASSSPPDFFYGYTFGSGTRLTVV.

This clone was observed a handful of times. This chain connects TRBV29-1 to TRBJ2-3, with 12 nucleotides matching TRBD2. The junction had 6 bases not matched to a gene; V was cut back by 5 bases and J by 6 bases. Per the germline V gene, CDR1 is SQVTM and CDR2 is ANQGSEA. This CDR3 is 14 amino acids long. The CDR3: CSVQGLAGGDTQYF. As DNA, the CDR3 is TGCAGCGTTCAGGGCCTAGCGGGAGGGGATACGCAGTATTTT.

The CDR3 is CASSYVQVSTEAFF. For the CDR3, the DNA is TGTGCCAGCAGTTACGTTCAAGTCAGCACTGAAGCTTTCTTT. V usage is TRBV6-5 and J usage is TRBJ1-1; unclear D gene. The V gene's germline CDR1 is MNHEY and CDR2 SVGAGI. The V end lost 2 bases, the J end lost 4 bases, and 11 bases lay between the germline ends. The CDR3 consists of 14 residues.

The chain recombines TRBV19 with TRBJ1-6; D is perhaps TRBD1 (6 bases). Germline V gene sequence: CDR1 LNHDA, CDR2 SQIVND (reference sequence). The CDR3 consists of 16 residues. V lost 5 bases and J lost 9, with 20 bases in between. CDR3 protein: CASSGRLGARGSPLHF. CDR3 coding DNA: TGTGCCAGTAGTGGCCGCCTGGGGGCGCGTGGTTCACCCCTCCACTTT.

The V gene is TRBV7-3, the J gene TRBJ1-1, with TRBD1 matching 7 bases. Germline V gene lookup returns CDR1 SGHTA and CDR2 FQGTGA. CDR3 length equals 14 residues. J lost 4 bases, V lost 3 bases, and 5 bases had no gene match. The CDR3 DNA is TGTGCCAGCAGCTTCACAGGGGCGAGCACTGAAGCTTTCTTT. It translates to CASSFTGASTEAFF.